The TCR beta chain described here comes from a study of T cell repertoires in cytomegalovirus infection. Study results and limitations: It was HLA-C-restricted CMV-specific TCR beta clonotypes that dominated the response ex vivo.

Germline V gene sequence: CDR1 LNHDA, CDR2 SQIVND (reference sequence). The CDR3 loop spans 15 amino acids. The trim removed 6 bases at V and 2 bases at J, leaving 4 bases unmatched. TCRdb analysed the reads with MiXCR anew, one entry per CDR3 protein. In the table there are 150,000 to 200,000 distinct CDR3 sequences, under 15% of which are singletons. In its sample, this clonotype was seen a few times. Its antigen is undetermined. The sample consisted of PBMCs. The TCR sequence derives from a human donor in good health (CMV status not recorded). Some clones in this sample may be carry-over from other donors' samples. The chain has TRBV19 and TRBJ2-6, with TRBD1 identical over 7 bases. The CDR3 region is CASRPQGAGANVLTF. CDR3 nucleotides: TGTGCCAGTAGGCCTCAGGGGGCTGGGGCCAACGTCCTGACTTTC.